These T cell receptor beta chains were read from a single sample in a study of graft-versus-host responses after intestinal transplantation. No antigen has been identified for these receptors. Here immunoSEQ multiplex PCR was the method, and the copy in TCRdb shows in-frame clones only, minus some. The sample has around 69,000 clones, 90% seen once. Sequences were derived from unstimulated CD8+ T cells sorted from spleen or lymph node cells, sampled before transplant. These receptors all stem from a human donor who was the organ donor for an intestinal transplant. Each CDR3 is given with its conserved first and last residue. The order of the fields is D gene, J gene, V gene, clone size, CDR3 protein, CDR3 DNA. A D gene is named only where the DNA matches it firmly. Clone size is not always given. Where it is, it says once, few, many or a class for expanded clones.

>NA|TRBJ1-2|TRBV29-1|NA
CSVDGYNYGYTF
TGCAGCGTTGACGGTTATAACTATGGCTACACCTTC
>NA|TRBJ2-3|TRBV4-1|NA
CASSPYTQYF
TGCGCCAGCAGTCCTTATACGCAGTATTTT
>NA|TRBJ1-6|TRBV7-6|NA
CASSGGVSYNSPLHF
TGTGCCAGCAGCGGAGGCGTATCCTATAATTCACCCCTCCACTTT
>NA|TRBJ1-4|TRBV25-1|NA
CASRQGDNEKLFF
TGTGCCAGCAGACAGGGAGATAATGAAAAACTGTTTTTT
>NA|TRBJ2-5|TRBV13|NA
CASRQGIQETQYF
TGTGCCTCTCGCCAGGGGATACAAGAGACCCAGTACTTC
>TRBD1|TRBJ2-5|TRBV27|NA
CASRATGGIQETQYF
TGTGCCAGCCGTGCGACAGGGGGGATCCAAGAGACCCAGTACTTC
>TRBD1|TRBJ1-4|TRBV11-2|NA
CASSLGQGIEKLFF
TGTGCCAGCAGCTTAGGACAGGGGATAGAAAAACTGTTTTTT
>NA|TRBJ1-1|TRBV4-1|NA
CASSPRGGTTEAFF
TGCGCCAGCAGCCCCCGCGGAGGGACTACTGAAGCTTTCTTT
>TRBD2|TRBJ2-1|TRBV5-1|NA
CASSLSSGGALYNEQFF
TGCGCCAGCAGCTTGTCTAGCGGGGGGGCCCTGTACAATGAGCAGTTCTTC
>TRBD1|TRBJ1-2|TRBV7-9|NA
CASSQANRGKGYGYTF
TGTGCCAGCAGTCAAGCTAACAGGGGTAAGGGCTATGGCTACACCTTC
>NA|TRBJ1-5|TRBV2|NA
CAGASGPDSNQPQHF
TGTGCCGGGGCATCAGGGCCCGATAGCAATCAGCCCCAGCATTTT
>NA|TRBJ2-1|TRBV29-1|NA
CSVEEGRGLYNEQFF
TGCAGCGTTGAAGAGGGGCGAGGACTATACAATGAGCAGTTCTTC
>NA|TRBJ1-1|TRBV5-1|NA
CASSLTGLGTEAFF
TGCGCCAGCAGCTTGACAGGGCTGGGCACTGAAGCTTTCTTT
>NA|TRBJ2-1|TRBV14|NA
CASSQYQGLNEQFF
TGTGCCAGCAGCCAGTATCAGGGGCTGAATGAGCAGTTCTTC
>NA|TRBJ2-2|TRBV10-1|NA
CASSEFMSRGPGELFF
TGCGCCAGCAGTGAGTTCATGTCAAGGGGTCCCGGGGAGCTGTTTTTT
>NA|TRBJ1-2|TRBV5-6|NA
CASSLAYAADGYTF
TGTGCCAGCAGCTTGGCCTACGCGGCCGATGGCTACACCTTC
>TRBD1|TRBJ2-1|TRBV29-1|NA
CSVERTGVFGYNEQFF
TGCAGCGTTGAAAGGACAGGGGTTTTCGGGTACAATGAGCAGTTCTTC
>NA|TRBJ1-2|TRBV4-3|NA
CASSQEHSYGYTF
TGCGCCAGCAGCCAAGAACACAGTTATGGCTACACCTTC
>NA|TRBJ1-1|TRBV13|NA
CASSSADSKVTEAFF
TGTGCCAGCAGCTCCGCGGACAGTAAGGTGACTGAAGCTTTCTTT
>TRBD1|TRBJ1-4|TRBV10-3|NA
CAISDGLGSDRNNEKLFF
TGTGCCATCAGTGACGGTCTCGGGTCGGACAGGAATAATGAAAAACTGTTTTTT
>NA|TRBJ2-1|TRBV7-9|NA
CASSPVTGQRNEQFF
TGTGCCAGCAGCCCCGTGACGGGACAACGGAATGAGCAGTTCTTC
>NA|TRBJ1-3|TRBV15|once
CATSRAQGSGNTIYF
TGTGCCACCAGCAGAGCGCAGGGCTCTGGAAACACCATATATTTT
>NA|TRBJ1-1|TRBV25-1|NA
CASSDRGFDEAFF
TGTGCCAGCAGTGATCGAGGGTTTGATGAAGCTTTCTTT
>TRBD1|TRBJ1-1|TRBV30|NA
CAWEQGLLNTEAFF
TGTGCCTGGGAACAGGGGCTATTGAACACTGAAGCTTTCTTT
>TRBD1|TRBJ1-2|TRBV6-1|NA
CASSEDRAYGYTF
TGTGCCAGCAGTGAGGACAGGGCCTATGGCTACACCTTC
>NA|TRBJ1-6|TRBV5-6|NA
CASSLGGRLSSYNSPLHF
TGTGCCAGCAGCTTGGGTGGCAGATTAAGCTCCTATAATTCACCCCTCCACTTT
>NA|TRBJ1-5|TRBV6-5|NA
CASSPGNQPQHF
TGTGCCAGCAGTCCGGGAAATCAGCCCCAGCATTTT
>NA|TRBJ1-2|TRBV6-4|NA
CASSETGTRYGYTF
TGTGCCAGCAGCGAGACCGGGACACGCTATGGCTACACCTTC
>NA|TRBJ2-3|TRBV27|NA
CASSRLLIREGTDTQYF
TGTGCCAGCAGTCGTCTTCTAATCAGGGAGGGCACAGATACGCAGTATTTT
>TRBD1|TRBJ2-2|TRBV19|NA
CATDGGTGNTGELFF
TGTGCCACCGATGGGGGGACAGGGAACACCGGGGAGCTGTTTTTT
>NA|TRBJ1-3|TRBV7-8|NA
CASTSGYSGNTIYF
TGTGCCAGCACCTCAGGGTATTCTGGAAACACCATATATTTT
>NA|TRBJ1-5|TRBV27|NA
CASSYSTPNQPQHF
TGTGCCAGCAGTTATAGTACTCCGAATCAGCCCCAGCATTTT
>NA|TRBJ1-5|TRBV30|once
CAPRTVQGQPQHF
TGTGCCCCCCGGACAGTTCAAGGGCAGCCCCAGCATTTT
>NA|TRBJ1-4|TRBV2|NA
CASRRDTINEKLFF
TGTGCCAGCAGGAGGGACACGATTAATGAAAAACTGTTTTTT
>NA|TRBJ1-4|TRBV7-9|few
CASSLAQGLGEEKLFF
TGTGCCAGCAGCTTAGCGCAGGGTTTGGGTGAAGAAAAACTGTTTTTT
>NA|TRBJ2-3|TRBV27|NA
CASSTRGITDTQYF
TGTGCCAGCAGTACCCGGGGGATCACAGATACGCAGTATTTT
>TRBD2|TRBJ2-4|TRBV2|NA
CASLWWGGILAKNIQYF
TGTGCCAGCCTCTGGTGGGGAGGGATCCTAGCCAAAAACATTCAGTACTTC